This section outlines one T cell receptor beta chain sequence together with its context. Its antigen is still unknown. Using its own MiXCR run on the 5' RACE reads, TCRdb lists one record per CDR3 protein. The data hold under 450,000 distinct CDR3 sequences, with roughly a sixth observed a single time. The data originate from a study of CD8 T cells in ankylosing spondylitis. Study conclusions and caveats: Blood from ankylosing spondylitis patients appeared to carry a characteristic roughly 8-variant TCR beta motif.

Trimming removed 7 bases at V and 4 bases at J, with 16 bases between. Germline assignment: CDR1 MNHNS and CDR2 SASEGT. The CDR3 sequence is 14 residues long. The clonotype was recovered from a male donor with ankylosing spondylitis. Sequencing input: blood, either unsorted or a sorted T cell fraction (not recorded which). The rearrangement joins TRBV6-1 to TRBJ1-1, with unresolved D. As DNA, the CDR3 is TGTGCCAGCACTCGAGCCTCCTTAGGCACTGAAGCTTTCTTT. Its protein is CASTRASLGTEAFF.